This TCR beta chain was sequenced for a study of T-cell memory formation after mild COVID-19. Study conclusions and caveats: Within pre-infection memory, some responding clones were found, suggesting cross-reactive memory joined.

Germline CDR1 GTSNPN, CDR2 SVGIG (reference sequence). V lost 4 bases to trimming and J lost 3 bases; unmatched junction nucleotides: 11. CDR3 length equals 15 residues. A note on this clonotype: Antigen unknown.

TCRdb ran MiXCR on the 5' RACE reads and lists one entry per CDR3 protein. The repertoire consists of a few hundred thousand distinct CDR3 sequences, with roughly 15% occurring once and the leading ten covering roughly 21%. V is TRBV30 and J is TRBJ2-7; 8 bases match TRBD1. The clonotype comes from a man aged 18 to 29 who had mild COVID-19 (a few samples of this study predate the infection). Cell type and time point are not known. The sample taken for sequencing was PBMCs or a T cell subset sorted from them (not recorded which). The CDR3: CAWKKLDRDDYEQYF. The CDR3 DNA follows: TGTGCCTGGAAAAAACTGGACAGGGACGACTACGAGCAGTACTTC.